Below, 18 T cell receptor beta chains from the same sample are listed, as sequenced in a study of T cells in Graves' hyperthyroidism and ophthalmopathy. TCR beta CDR3 regions were amplified from RNA transcripts. The TCR CDR3 was amplified in a first-round RT-PCR using the HTBI primer set. Via MiXCR, TCRdb re-called the multiplex PCR reads, giving one row per CDR3 protein. The profile shows some 50,000 distinct CDR3 sequences, approximately 48% of them singletons. Sequencing was performed on blood. The receptor set was obtained from a woman aged 45-65 years with Graves' ophthalmopathy.

To note about this clonotype: This is likely a read error, given that the CDR3 carries no conserved phenylalanine or tryptophan at its end. The J gene is TRBJ2-1, the V gene TRBV2, with D possibly being TRBD2 (6 bases). This CDR3 is 12 amino acids long. V lost 7 bases to trimming and J lost 9 bases, with 13 bases between them. The germline gives CDR1 SNHLY, CDR2 FYNNEI. The CDR3 is CASKEGRTEQFL. In DNA, the CDR3 is TGTGCCAGCAAGGAGGGCCGGACTGAGCAGTTCCTC.

The CDR3: CASSQETDSGELFF. The CDR3 nucleotides are TGTGCCAGCAGCCAAGAAACTGATAGCGGGGAGCTGTTTTTT. The V call is TRBV7-9, the J call TRBJ2-2; D unclear. Germline lookup yields CDR1 SEHNR and CDR2 FQNEAQ (reference sequence). The CDR3 has 14 residues. Trimming took off 5 bases at V and 7 bases at J, with 14 bases between the two ends.

This clonotype has ten or more counts. The DNA for the CDR3 is TGTGCCAGCAGCGTAGGTGTAGTGAACACCGGGGAGCTGTTTTTT. Residues: CASSVGVVNTGELFF. V gene TRBV9 combines with J gene TRBJ2-2; D gene ambiguous. The V and J ends lost 0 bases and 1 base respectively, with 7 bases between them. The CDR3 has 15 residues. The germline gives CDR1 SGDLS, CDR2 YYNGEE.

In this sample, this clonotype turned up many times. A read error is possible here, since a much larger clone lies one base away. The V call is TRBV2, the J call TRBJ2-7, with 10 positions matching TRBD1. Trimming at V came to 6 bases and at J to 5 bases, leaving 4 bases not matched to a gene. Germline V CDR1 and CDR2: SNHLY, FYNNEI. The CDR3 length is 13 residues. CDR3 coding DNA: TGTGCCAGCAGGGACAGGGGGGCCCACGAGCAGTACTTC. Translation: CASRDRGAHEQYF.

The rearrangement links TRBV2 to TRBJ2-5; no reliable D call. The CDR3 extends over 12 amino acids. V lost 4 bases to trimming and J lost 5 bases, with 8 bases between them. Looked up from germline, CDR1 is SNHLY and CDR2 is FYNNEI. In DNA form, the CDR3 reads TGTGCCAGCAGTGCGGTAGGGGAGACCCAGTACTTC. This codes for CASSAVGETQYF.

At least ten counts were recorded for this clonotype. CDR3 residues: CASSPEGVGDTQYF. CDR3 coding DNA: TGTGCCAGTAGTCCCGAGGGGGTCGGAGATACGCAGTATTTT. The chain employs TRBV19 and TRBJ2-3, with a weak D call TRBD1 (6 bases). V dropped 5 bases and J dropped 5 bases, with 14 bases sitting between them. Germline V gene data show CDR1 as LNHDA and CDR2 as SQIVND (reference sequence). The CDR3 has 14 residues.

The chain joins TRBV2 to TRBJ1-6, with D hard to call. The CDR3 extends over 12 amino acids. Deletions cut 11 bases from V and 7 bases from J, with 12 bases between. CDR1 is SNHLY and CDR2 is FYNNEI in the germline V gene. The chain's CDR3 is CAAGEVNSPLHF. The CDR3 DNA reads as TGTGCCGCCGGTGAAGTCAATTCACCCCTCCACTTT.

This clonotype was observed at least ten times. The chain combines TRBV28 with TRBJ1-2; 7 positions match TRBD1. Trimming removed 8 bases from V and 4 bases from J; junction bases left unmatched: 10. This CDR3 contains 14 residues. Germline lookup yields CDR1 MDHEN and CDR2 SYDVKM. In DNA, the CDR3 is TGTGCCAGCGTTATAGGGGGCGCTACCTATGGCTACACCTTC. Translation: CASVIGGATYGYTF.

The table lists this clonotype with many counts. The genes are TRBV20-1 and TRBJ2-5, with 7 bases lining up with TRBD2. V shed 3 bases, J shed 4 bases, and the junction held 11 bases outside the gene matches. Per germline, CDR1 DFQATT and CDR2 SNEGSKA (reference sequence). The CDR3 is 15 amino acids. The DNA of the CDR3 is TGCAGTGCTAGCTCACCGGGGGGAATGCGAGAGACCCAGTACTTC. This sequence encodes CSASSPGGMRETQYF.

This clonotype was found a few times. This chain joins TRBV20-1 and TRBJ1-1, with TRBD1 matching over 7 bases. The CDR3 contains 14 residues. After removal of 4 bases from V and 8 bases from J, the junction contained 13 bases not matched to a gene. Germline assignment: CDR1 DFQATT and CDR2 SNEGSKA (reference sequence). Here the CDR3 reads CSANRDRAVAEAFF. The CDR3 DNA reads TGCAGTGCTAACCGGGACAGAGCCGTAGCGGAAGCTTTCTTT.

This clonotype was detected only a few times. V and J are TRBV7-2 and TRBJ2-7; the D is unclear. In germline, CDR1 is SGHTA, CDR2 FQGNSA. V was cut by 5 bases and J by 3 bases, with 17 bases left in between. The CDR3 sequence is 15 residues long. As DNA, the CDR3 is TGTGCCAGCAGCCCCCATTACAGCAGGCACTACGAGCAGTACTTC. It encodes CASSPHYSRHYEQYF. Filled out from reference TRBV7-2 and TRBJ2-7, the complete variable domain reads GAGVSQSPSNKVTEKGKDVELRCDPISGHTALYWYRQSLGQGLEFLIYFQGNSAPDKSGLPSDRFSAERTGGSVSTLTIQRTQQEDSAVYLCASSPHYSRHYEQYFGPGTRLTVT.

The table lists this clonotype with many counts. The J gene is TRBJ2-5, the V gene TRBV7-9; tentative D call: TRBD1 (6 bases). V was shortened by 2 bases and J by 5 bases, with 15 bases between the two germline ends. The germline V gene has CDR1 SEHNR and CDR2 FQNEAQ (reference sequence). The length of the CDR3 is 15 residues. The CDR3 region is CASSLFLDTGETQYF. CDR3 nucleotide sequence: TGTGCCAGCAGCTTATTCTTGGATACAGGGGAGACCCAGTACTTC.

With respect to this clonotype: No conserved phenylalanine or tryptophan ends this CDR3, so it is likely a read error. This chain uses TRBV19 with TRBJ1-6; 7 bases align to TRBD1. Germline-derived CDR1 and CDR2 are LNHDA and SQIVND (reference sequence). This CDR3 region has 14 residues. The CDR3 spells CASRRGQDNPPLHL. CDR3 DNA sequence: TGTGCCAGTAGAAGAGGACAGGATAATCCACCCCTCCACCTT.

In regard to this clonotype: A junction boundary mismatches the germline segment, possibly from a read error. DNA for the CDR3: TGCGCCAGCGGGGGGAGGCCGGATTACGACCAGTACTTC. Translated: CASGGRPDYDQYF. This sequence joins TRBV7-9 and TRBJ2-7; 9 nucleotides agree with TRBD2. Germline V gene lookup returns CDR1 SEHNR and CDR2 FQNEAQ (reference sequence). CDR3 length: 13 residues.

Concerning this clonotype: Sequence at one end of the junction differs from germline and may be a read error. The genes are TRBV27 and TRBJ2-1; the D gene is possibly TRBD2 (7 bases). The CDR3 length is 14 residues. Germline CDR1 and CDR2: MNHEY and SMNVEV (reference sequence). CDR3 loop: CASSFNAGDNQQFF. For the CDR3, the DNA is TGTGCCAGCAGTTTCAACGCGGGGGACAATCAGCAGTTCTTC.

By frequency in the sample, this clonotype is medium-sized. The V and J genes are TRBV9 and TRBJ2-5; D might be TRBD1 (6 bases). Trimming removed 5 bases from V and 9 bases from J, with 14 bases in between. The CDR3 runs to 12 residues. From germline, CDR1 is SGDLS and CDR2 YYNGEE. CDR3 coding DNA: TGTGCCAGCAGGGCGGACAGTGGGGCCCAGTACTTC. Translation: CASRADSGAQYF.

The chain is built from TRBV5-4 and TRBJ2-5; D tentatively fits TRBD1 or TRBD2 (5 bases each). This CDR3 is built from 14 residues. Deletions cut 4 bases from V and 1 base from J, with 11 bases between. Germline values: CDR1 SGHNT, CDR2 YYREEE (reference sequence). This CDR3 reads CASSQPGPQETQYF. The DNA of the CDR3 is TGTGCCAGCAGCCAACCGGGACCCCAAGAGACCCAGTACTTC.

The sample holds one count of this clonotype. This chain joins TRBV20-1 and TRBJ2-5; a possible D gene is TRBD2 (6 bases). The germline CDR1 and CDR2 sequences are DFQATT and SNEGSKA (reference sequence). The CDR3 covers 13 residues. The ends were cut back, 3 bases at V and 4 bases at J, with 12 bases in the middle. The CDR3 DNA follows: TGCAGTGCTAGGGACGGGGGTTCAGAGACCCAGTACTTC. Translated, it gives CSARDGGSETQYF.